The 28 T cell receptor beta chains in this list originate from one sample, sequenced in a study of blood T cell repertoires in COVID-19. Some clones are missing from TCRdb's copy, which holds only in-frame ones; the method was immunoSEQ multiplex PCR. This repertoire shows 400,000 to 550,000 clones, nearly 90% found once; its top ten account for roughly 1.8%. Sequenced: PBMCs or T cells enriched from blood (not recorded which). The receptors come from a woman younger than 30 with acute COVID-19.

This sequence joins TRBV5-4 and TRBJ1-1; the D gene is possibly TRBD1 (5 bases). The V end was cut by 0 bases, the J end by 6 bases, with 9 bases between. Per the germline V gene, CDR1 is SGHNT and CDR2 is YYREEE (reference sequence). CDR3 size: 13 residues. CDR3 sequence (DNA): TGTGCCAGCAGCTTGGCCAGGGCGGCTGAAGCTTTCTTT. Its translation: CASSLARAAEAFF.

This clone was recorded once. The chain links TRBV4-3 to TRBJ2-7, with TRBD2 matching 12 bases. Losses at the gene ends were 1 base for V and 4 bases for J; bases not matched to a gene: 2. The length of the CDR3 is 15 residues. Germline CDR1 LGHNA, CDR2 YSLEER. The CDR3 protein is CASSQVLAGGYEQYF. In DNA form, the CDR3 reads TGCGCCAGCAGCCAAGTCCTAGCGGGAGGGTACGAGCAGTACTTC.

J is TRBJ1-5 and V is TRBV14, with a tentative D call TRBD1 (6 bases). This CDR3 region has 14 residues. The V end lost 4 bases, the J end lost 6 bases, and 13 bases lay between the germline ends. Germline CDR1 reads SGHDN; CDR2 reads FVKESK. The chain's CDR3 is CASSPQGSGQPQHF. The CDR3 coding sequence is TGTGCCAGCAGCCCACAGGGCTCCGGTCAGCCCCAGCATTTT. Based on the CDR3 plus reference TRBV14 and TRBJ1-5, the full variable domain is EAGVTQFPSHSVIEKGQTVTLRCDPISGHDNLYWYRRVMGKEIKFLLHFVKESKQDESGMPNNRFLAERTGGTYSTLKVQPAELEDSGVYFCASSPQGSGQPQHFGDGTRLSIL.

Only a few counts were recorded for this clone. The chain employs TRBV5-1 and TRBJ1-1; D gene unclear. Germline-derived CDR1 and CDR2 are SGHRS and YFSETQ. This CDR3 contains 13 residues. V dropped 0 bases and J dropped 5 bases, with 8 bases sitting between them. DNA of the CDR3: TGCGCCAGCAGCTTGGCGGAGGGTACTGAAGCTTTCTTT. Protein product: CASSLAEGTEAFF.

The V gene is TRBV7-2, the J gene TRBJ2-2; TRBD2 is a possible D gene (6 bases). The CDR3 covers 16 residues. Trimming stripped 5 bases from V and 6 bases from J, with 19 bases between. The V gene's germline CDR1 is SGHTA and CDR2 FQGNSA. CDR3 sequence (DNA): TGTGCCAGCAGCGGAGGATGGAGGGAACCAGCCGGGGAGCTGTTTTTT. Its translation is CASSGGWREPAGELFF.

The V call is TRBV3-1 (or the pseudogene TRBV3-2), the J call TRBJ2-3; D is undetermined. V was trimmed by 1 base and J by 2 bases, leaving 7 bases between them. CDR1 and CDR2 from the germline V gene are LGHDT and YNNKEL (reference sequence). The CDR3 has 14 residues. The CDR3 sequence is CASSQVLDTDTQYF. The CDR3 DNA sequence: TGTGCCAGCAGCCAAGTGCTAGACACAGATACGCAGTATTTT.

The CDR3 region is CASSQADGRGYEQYF. DNA for the CDR3: TGCGCCAGCAGCCAAGCTGACGGGAGGGGCTACGAGCAGTACTTC. The rearrangement uses TRBV4-1 and TRBJ2-7; 8 nucleotides align to TRBD2. The CDR3 loop spans 15 amino acids. Germline CDR1 reads MGHRA; CDR2 reads YSYEKL. The V gene end was trimmed by 1 base and the J gene end by 3 bases; junction bases not matched to a gene: 5.

CDR3 protein: CASSRTINEQFF. CDR3 nucleotides: TGTGCCAGCTCCAGGACTATCAATGAGCAGTTCTTC. The genes are TRBV28 and TRBJ2-1; perhaps TRBD2 as D (6 bases). Germline-derived CDR1 and CDR2 are MDHEN and SYDVKM. The CDR3 is made up of 12 amino acids. The germline V and J ends were trimmed by 8 bases and 6 bases, with 11 bases remaining between them.

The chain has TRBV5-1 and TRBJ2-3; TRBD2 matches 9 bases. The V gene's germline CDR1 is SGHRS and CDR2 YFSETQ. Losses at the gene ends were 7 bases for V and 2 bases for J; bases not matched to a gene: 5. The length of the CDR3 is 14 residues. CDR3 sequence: CASVSGGHTDTQYF. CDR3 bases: TGCGCCAGCGTTAGCGGGGGCCACACAGATACGCAGTATTTT.

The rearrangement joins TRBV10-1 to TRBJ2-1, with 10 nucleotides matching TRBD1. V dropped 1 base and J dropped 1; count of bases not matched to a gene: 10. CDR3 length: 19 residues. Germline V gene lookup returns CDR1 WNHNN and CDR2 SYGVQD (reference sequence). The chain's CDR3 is CASSELTGGKPDSYNEQFF. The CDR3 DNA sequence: TGCGCCAGCAGTGAGTTGACAGGGGGCAAACCTGATTCCTACAATGAGCAGTTCTTC.

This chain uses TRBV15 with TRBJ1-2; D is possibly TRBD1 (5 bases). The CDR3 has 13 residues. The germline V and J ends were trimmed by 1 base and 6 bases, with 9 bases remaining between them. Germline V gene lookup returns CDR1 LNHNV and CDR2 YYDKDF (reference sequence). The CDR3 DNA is TGTGCCACCAGCAGAGCCCAGGGCGATGGCTACACCTTC. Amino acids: CATSRAQGDGYTF.

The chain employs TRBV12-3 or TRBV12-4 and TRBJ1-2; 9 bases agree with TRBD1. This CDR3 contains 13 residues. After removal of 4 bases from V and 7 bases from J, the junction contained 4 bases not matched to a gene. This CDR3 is CASSWDRAFGYTF. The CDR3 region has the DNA TGTGCCAGCAGTTGGGACAGGGCCTTTGGCTACACCTTC.

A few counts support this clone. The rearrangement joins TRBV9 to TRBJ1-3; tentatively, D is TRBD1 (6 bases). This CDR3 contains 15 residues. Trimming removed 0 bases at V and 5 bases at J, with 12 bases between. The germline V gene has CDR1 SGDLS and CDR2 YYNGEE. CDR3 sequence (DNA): TGTGCCAGCAGCGTAGGGAACAGGGATAGAAACACCATATATTTT. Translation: CASSVGNRDRNTIYF.

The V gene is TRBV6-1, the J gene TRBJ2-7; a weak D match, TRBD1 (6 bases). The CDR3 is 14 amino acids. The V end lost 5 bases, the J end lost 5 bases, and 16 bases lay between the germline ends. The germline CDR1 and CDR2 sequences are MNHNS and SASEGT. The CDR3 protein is CASSPRGSAHEQYF. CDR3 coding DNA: TGTGCCAGCAGTCCTAGGGGGAGCGCCCACGAGCAGTACTTC.

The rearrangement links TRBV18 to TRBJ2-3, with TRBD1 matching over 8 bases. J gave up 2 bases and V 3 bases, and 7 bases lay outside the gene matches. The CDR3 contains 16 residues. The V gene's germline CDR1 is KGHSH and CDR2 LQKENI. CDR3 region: CASSPSRTGTTDTQYF. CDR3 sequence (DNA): TGTGCCAGCTCACCTAGCCGGACAGGGACCACAGATACGCAGTATTTT.

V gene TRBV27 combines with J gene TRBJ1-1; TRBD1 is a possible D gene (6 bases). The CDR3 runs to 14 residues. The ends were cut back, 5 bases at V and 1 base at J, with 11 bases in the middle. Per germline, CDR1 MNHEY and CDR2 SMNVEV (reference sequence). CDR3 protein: CASSPGGQNTEAFF. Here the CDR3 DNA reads TGTGCCAGCAGTCCTGGGGGACAGAACACTGAAGCTTTCTTT.

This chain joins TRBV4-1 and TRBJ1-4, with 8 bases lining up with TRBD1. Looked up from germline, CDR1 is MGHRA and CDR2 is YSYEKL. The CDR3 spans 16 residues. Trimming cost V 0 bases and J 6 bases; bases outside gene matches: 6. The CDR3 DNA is TGCGCCAGCAGCCAAGATGTCGTCAGGGGGCATGAAAAACTGTTTTTT. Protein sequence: CASSQDVVRGHEKLFF.

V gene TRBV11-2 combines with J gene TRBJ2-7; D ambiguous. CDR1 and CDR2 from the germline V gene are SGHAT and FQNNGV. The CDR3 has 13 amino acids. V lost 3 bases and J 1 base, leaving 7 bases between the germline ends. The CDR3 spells CASSFGQSYEQYF. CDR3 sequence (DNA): TGTGCCAGCAGCTTTGGGCAGTCCTACGAGCAGTACTTC.

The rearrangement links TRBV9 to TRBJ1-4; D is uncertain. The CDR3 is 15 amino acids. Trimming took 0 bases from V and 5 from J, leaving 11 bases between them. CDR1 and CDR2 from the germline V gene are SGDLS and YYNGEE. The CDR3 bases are TGTGCCAGCAGCGTAGGTAACACGGGAAATGAAAAACTGTTTTTT. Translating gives CASSVGNTGNEKLFF.

The CDR3 sequence is CASRLMTGVDNEQFF. The CDR3 DNA sequence: TGTGCCAGCAGGTTGATGACAGGGGTGGATAATGAGCAGTTCTTC. This chain joins TRBV9 and TRBJ2-1; 8 bases map to TRBD1. The V gene end was trimmed by 5 bases and the J gene end by 7 bases; junction bases not matched to a gene: 11. The CDR3 length is 15 residues. Germline V CDR1 and CDR2: SGDLS, YYNGEE.

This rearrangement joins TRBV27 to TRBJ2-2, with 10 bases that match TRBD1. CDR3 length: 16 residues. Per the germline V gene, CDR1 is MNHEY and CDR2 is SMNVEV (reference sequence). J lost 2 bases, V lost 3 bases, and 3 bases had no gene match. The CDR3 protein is CASSLVTGGNTGELFF. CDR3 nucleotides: TGTGCCAGCAGTTTGGTGACAGGGGGCAACACCGGGGAGCTGTTTTTT.

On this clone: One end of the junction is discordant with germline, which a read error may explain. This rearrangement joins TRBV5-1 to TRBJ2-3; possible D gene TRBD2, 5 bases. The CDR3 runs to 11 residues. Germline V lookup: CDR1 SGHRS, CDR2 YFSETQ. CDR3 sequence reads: CASSRETTLDF. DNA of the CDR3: TGCGCCAGCAGCAGGGAGACCACTTTAGATTTT. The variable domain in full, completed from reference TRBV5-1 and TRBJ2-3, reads KAGVTQTPRYLIKTRGQQVTLSCSPISGHRSVSWYQQTPGQGLQFLFEYFSETQRNKGNFPGRFSGRQFSNSRSEMNVSTLELGDSALYLCASSRETTLDFGPGTRLTVL.

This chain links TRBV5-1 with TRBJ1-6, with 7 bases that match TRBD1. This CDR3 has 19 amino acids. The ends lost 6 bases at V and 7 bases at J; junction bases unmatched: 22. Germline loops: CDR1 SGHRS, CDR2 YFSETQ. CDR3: CASTFAMAGGPPANSPLHF. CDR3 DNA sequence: TGCGCCAGCACCTTCGCGATGGCAGGGGGACCTCCAGCCAATTCACCCCTCCACTTT.

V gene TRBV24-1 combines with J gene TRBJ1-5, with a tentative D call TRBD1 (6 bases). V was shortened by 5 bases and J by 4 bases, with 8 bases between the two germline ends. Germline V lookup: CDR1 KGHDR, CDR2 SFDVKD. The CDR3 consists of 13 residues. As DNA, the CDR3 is TGTGCCACCAGTGCCCAGGGGAATCAGCCCCAGCATTTT. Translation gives CATSAQGNQPQHF.

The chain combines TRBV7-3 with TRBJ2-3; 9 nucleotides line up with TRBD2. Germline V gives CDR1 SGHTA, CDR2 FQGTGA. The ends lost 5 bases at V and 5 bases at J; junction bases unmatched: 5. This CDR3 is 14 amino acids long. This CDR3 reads CASSLSLAGDTQYF. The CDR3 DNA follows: TGTGCCAGCAGCCTATCACTAGCGGGAGATACGCAGTATTTT.

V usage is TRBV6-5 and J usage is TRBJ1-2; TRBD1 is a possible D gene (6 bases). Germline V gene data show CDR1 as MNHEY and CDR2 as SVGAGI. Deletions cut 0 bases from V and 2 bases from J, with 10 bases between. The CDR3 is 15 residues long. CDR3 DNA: TGTGCCAGCAGTTACTCAGTTGGGGGCAACTATGGCTACACCTTC. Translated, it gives CASSYSVGGNYGYTF.

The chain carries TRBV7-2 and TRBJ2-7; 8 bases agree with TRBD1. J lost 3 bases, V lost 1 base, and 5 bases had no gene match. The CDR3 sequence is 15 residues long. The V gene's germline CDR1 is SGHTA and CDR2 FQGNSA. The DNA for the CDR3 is TGTGCCAGCAGCTTAGGTCCGGGACAGGACTACGAGCAGTACTTC. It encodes CASSLGPGQDYEQYF.

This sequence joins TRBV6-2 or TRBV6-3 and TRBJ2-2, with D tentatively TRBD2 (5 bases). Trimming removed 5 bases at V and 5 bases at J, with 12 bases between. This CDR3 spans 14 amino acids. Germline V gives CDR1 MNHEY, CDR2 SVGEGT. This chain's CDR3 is CASSTGMATGELFF. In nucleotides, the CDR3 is TGTGCCAGCAGTACCGGGATGGCGACCGGGGAGCTGTTTTTT.